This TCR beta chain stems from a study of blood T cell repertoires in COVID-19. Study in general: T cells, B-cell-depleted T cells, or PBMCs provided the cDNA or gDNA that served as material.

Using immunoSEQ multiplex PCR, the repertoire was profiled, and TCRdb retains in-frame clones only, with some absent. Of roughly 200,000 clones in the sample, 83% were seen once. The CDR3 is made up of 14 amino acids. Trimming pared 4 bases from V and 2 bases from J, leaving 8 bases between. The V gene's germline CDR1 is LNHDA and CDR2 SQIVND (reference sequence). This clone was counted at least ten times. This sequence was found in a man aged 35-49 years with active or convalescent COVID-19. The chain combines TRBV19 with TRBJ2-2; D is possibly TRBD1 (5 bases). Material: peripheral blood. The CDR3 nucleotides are TGTGCCAGTAGTAAAGACAGAAACACCGGGGAGCTGTTTTTT. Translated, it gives CASSKDRNTGELFF.